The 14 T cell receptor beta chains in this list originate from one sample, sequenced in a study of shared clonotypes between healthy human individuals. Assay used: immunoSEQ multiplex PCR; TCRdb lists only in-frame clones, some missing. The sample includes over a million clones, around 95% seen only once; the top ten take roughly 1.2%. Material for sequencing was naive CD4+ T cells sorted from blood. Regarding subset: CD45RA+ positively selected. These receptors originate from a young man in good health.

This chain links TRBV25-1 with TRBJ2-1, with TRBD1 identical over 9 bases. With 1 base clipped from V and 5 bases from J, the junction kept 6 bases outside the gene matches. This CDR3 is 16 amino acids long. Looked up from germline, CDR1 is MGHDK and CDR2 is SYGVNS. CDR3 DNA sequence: TGTGCCAGCAGTGAATTTGGACAGGGGTCCCACAATGAGCAGTTCTTC. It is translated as CASSEFGQGSHNEQFF.

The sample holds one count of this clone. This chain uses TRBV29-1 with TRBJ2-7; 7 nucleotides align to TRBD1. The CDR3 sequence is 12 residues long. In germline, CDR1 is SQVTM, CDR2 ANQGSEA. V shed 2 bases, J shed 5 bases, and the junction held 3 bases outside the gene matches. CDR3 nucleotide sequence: TGCAGCGTTGAAAGGACAGGACACGAGCAGTACTTC. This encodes CSVERTGHEQYF.

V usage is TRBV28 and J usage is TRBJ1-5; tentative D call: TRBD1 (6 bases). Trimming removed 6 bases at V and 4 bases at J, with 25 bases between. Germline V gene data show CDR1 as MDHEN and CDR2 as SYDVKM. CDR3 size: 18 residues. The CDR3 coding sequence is TGTGCCAGCAGCCTGGCTCCACAGGGCATCGGGGGAAATCAGCCCCAGCATTTT. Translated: CASSLAPQGIGGNQPQHF.

The DNA for the CDR3 is TGTGCCAGCAGTTCAGGGCCAGGGGAAGCTTTCTTT. It specifies CASSSGPGEAFF. The chain joins TRBV28 to TRBJ1-1, with D possibly being TRBD1 (5 bases). Trimming removed 4 bases at V and 8 bases at J, with 11 bases between. This CDR3 region has 12 residues. CDR1 and CDR2 (germline): MDHEN, SYDVKM.

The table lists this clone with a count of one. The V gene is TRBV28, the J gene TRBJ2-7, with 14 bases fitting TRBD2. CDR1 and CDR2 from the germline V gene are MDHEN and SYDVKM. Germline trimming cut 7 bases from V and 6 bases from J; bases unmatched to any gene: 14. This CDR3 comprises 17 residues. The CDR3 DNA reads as TGTGCCAGCACCCCACAACGAGGACTAGCGGGAGGAGGCGAGCAGTACTTC. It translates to CASTPQRGLAGGGEQYF. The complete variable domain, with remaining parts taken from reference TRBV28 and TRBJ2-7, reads DVKVTQSSRYLVKRTGEKVFLECVQDMDHENMFWYRQDPGLGLRLIYFSYDVKMKEKGDIPEGYSVSREKKERFSLILESASTNQTSMYLCASTPQRGLAGGGEQYFGPGTRLTVT.

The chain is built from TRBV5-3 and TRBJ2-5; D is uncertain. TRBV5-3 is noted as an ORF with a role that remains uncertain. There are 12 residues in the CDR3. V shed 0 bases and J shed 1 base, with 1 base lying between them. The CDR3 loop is CARSLVQETQYF. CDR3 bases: TGTGCCAGAAGCTTGGTCCAAGAGACCCAGTACTTC.

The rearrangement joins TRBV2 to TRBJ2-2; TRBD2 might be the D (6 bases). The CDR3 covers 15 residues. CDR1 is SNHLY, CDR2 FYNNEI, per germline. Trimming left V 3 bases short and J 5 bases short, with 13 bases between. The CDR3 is CASSDPSEITGELFF. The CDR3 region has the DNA TGTGCCAGCAGTGACCCTAGCGAGATTACCGGGGAGCTGTTTTTT.

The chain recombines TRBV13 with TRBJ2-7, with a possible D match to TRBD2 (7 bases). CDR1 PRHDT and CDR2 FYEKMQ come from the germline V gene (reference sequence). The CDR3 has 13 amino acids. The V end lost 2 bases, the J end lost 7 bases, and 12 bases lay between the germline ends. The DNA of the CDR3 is TGTGCCAGCAGCTTAACAGGGCGGGGGGAGCAGTACTTC. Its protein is CASSLTGRGEQYF.

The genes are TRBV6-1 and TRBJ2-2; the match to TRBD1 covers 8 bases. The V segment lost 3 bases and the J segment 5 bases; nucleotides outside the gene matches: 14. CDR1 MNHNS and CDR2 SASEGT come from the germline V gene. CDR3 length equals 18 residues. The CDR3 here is CASSERTGPALGTGELFF. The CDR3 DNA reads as TGTGCCAGCAGTGAGCGGACAGGGCCAGCCCTAGGAACCGGGGAGCTGTTTTTT.

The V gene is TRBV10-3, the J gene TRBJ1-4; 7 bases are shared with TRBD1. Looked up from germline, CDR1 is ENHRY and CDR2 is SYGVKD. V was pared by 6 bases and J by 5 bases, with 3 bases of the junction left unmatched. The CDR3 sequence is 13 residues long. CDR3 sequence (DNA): TGTGCCATCAGGCCACAGGGGAATGAAAAACTGTTTTTT. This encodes CAIRPQGNEKLFF.

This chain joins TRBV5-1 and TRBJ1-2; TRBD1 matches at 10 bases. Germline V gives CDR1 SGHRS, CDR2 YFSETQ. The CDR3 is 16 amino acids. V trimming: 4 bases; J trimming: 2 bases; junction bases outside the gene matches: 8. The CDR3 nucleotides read TGCGCCAGCAGCGCTCCCGACAGGGGGCGAAACTATGGCTACACCTTC. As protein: CASSAPDRGRNYGYTF.

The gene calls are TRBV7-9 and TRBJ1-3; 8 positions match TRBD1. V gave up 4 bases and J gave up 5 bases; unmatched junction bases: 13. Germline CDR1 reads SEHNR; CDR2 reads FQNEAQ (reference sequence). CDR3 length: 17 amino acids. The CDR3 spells CASSYPLDRVNRNTIYF. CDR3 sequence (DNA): TGTGCCAGCAGCTACCCCCTGGACAGGGTTAATCGAAACACCATATATTTT.

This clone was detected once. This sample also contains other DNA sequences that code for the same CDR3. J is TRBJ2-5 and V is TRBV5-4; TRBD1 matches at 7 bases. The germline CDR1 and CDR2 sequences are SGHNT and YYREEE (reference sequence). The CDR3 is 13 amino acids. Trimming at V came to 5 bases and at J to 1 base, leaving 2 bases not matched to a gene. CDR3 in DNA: TGTGCCAGCAGTCGGGACAGCCAAGAGACCCAGTACTTC. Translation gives CASSRDSQETQYF.

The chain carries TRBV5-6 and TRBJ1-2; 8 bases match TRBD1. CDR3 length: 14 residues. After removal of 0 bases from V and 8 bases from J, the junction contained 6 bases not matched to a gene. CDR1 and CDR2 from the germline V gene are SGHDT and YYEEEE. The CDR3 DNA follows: TGTGCCAGCAGCTTGGATGACAGGGGTGGCGGCTACACCTTC. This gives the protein CASSLDDRGGGYTF.